This record concerns one T cell receptor beta chain sequence. This sample is part of a study of blood T cell repertoires in COVID-19. Across the whole study: T cells, B-cell-depleted T cells, or PBMCs supplied cDNA or gDNA.

Seattle's enrolled individuals joined amid active infection and were then monitored longitudinally. The germline gives CDR1 LNHDA, CDR2 SQIVND (reference sequence). Deletions cut 4 bases from V and 0 bases from J, with 9 bases between. There are 14 residues in the CDR3. In the original analysis: Estimation of nucleated cell counts relied on the amplification of reference gene primers. The table came from immunoSEQ multiplex PCR; TCRdb's copy has only in-frame clones and leaves some out. Clone size and V and J calls were adopted from that table, with D and trimming inferred from the DNA. The sample includes almost 200,000 clones, around 81% of them seen just once.

The sample taken for sequencing was peripheral blood. The chain has TRBV19 and TRBJ1-2; tentative D call: TRBD1 (5 bases). This sequence was found in a man aged 55 to 70 with COVID-19, enrolled during active disease. The CDR3 region is CASSTGISNYGYTF. CDR3 sequence (DNA): TGTGCCAGTAGTACAGGGATATCTAACTATGGCTACACCTTC.